One sample yielded the 2 T cell receptor beta chains listed below, sequenced in a study of T-cell memory formation after mild COVID-19. Using its own MiXCR run on the 5' RACE reads, TCRdb lists one record per CDR3 protein. This sample yields around 510,000 distinct CDR3 sequences, of which about a fifth are seen a single time; under 8.5% belongs to the top ten. Sequenced: PBMCs or a T cell subset sorted from them (not recorded which). The receptor source for this set is an adult woman who had mild COVID-19 (a few samples of this study predate the infection). Cell type and time point are not known.

Only a few counts were recorded for this clonotype. Germline is not matched at one junction end, which may reflect a read error. The chain couples TRBV5-1 to TRBJ2-7; D could derive from TRBD1 or TRBD2 (5 bases each). Per the germline V gene, CDR1 is SGHRS and CDR2 is YFSETQ. The CDR3 runs to 15 residues. CDR3 sequence: CASTLNPGRFYEQYF. The CDR3 DNA is TGCGCCAGCACCTTGAACCCGGGGCGCTTCTACGAGCAGTACTTC.

V and J are TRBV12-3 or TRBV12-4 and TRBJ1-3, with D possibly being TRBD1 (6 bases). The V and J ends lost 5 bases and 0 bases respectively, with 17 bases between them. The CDR3 consists of 17 residues. The CDR3 coding sequence is TGTGCCAGCAGTCTACGACAGGTGGGGGACTCTGGAAACACCATATATTTT. Protein sequence: CASSLRQVGDSGNTIYF.